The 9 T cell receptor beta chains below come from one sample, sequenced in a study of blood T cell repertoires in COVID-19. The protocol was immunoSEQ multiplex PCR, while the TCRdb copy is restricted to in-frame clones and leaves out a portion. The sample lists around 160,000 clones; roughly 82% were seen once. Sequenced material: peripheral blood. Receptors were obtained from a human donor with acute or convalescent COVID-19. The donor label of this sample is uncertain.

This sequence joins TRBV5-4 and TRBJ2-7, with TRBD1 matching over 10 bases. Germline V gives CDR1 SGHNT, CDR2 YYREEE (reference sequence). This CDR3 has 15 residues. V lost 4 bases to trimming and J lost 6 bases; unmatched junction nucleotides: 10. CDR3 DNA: TGTGCCAGCAGCCTTTCGGGACAGGGGACCGCCGAGCAGTACTTC. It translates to CASSLSGQGTAEQYF.

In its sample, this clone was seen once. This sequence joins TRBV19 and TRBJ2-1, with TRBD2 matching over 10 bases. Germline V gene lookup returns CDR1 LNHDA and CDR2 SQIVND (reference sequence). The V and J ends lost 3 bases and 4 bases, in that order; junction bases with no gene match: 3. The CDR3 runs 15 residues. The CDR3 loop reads CASSISSGGYNEQFF. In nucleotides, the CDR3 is TGTGCCAGTAGTATTTCTAGCGGGGGTTACAATGAGCAGTTCTTC.

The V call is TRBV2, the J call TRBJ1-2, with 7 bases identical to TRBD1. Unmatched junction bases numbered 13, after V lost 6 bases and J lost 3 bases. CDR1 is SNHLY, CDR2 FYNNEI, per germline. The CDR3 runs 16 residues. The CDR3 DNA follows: TGTGCCAGCAGACCCGGGACAGCAAATTCGTACTATGGCTACACCTTC. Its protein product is CASRPGTANSYYGYTF.

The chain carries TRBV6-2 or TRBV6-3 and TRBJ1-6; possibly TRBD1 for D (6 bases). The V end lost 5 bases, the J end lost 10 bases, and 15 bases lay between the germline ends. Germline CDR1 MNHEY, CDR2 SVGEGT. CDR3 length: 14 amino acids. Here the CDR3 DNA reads TGTGCCAGCAGTCACAGGGTGGACGGCTCACCCCTCCACTTT. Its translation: CASSHRVDGSPLHF.

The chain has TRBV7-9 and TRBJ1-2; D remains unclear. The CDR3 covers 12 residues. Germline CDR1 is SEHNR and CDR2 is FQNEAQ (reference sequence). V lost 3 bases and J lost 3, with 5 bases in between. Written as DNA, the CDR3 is TGTGCCAGCAGCTTCGCGGACTATGGCTACACCTTC. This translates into CASSFADYGYTF.

CDR3 nucleotides: TGCGCCAGCAGCTTAGAGGGGAGGACCTACAATGAGCAGTTCTTC. This translates into CASSLEGRTYNEQFF. The V gene is TRBV5-1, the J gene TRBJ2-1; D may be TRBD2 (6 bases). The germline V gene encodes CDR1 SGHRS and CDR2 YFSETQ. The CDR3 is made up of 15 amino acids. The V and J ends lost 2 bases and 2 bases respectively, with 11 bases between them.

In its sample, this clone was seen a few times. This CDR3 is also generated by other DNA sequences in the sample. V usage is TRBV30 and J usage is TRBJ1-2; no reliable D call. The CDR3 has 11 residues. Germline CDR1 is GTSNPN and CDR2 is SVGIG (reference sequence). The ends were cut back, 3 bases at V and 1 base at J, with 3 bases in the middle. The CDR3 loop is CAWSLNYGYTF. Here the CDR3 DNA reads TGTGCCTGGAGCCTTAACTATGGCTACACCTTC.

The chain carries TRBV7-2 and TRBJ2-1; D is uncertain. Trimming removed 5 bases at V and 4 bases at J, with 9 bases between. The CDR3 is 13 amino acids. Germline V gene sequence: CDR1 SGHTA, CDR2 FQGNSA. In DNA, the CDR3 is TGTGCCAGCAGCCTGACTGGGTACAATGAGCAGTTCTTC. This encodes CASSLTGYNEQFF.

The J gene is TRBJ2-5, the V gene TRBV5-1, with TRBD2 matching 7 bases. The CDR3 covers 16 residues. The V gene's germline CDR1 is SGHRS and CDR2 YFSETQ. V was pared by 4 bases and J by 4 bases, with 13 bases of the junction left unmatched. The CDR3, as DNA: TGCGCCAGCAGCCCCTTCGTTGGGGGGGAAGGAGAGACCCAGTACTTC. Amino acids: CASSPFVGGEGETQYF.